This T cell receptor beta chain comes out of a study of blood T cell repertoires in COVID-19. The overall study: The United States, Italy and Spain supplied acute and convalescent COVID-19 samples. Sources were T cells, B-cell-depleted T cells, or PBMCs; the material itself was cDNA or gDNA.

Original handling: It was from reference gene primer amplification that nucleated cell counts were estimated. This table comes from immunoSEQ multiplex PCR, and its TCRdb copy is limited to in-frame clones, with some not included. The V and J calls and clone size are taken from that table; D and trimming were inferred from the DNA. The table lists 260,000 or so clones, roughly four fifths of them singletons, with roughly 4.7% in the top ten. This CDR3 has 15 residues. V gave up 10 bases and J gave up 4 bases, with 17 bases separating them. Germline lookup yields CDR1 SNHLY and CDR2 FYNNEI. Sequencing was performed on peripheral blood. The TCR originated in a woman in her 70s with acute or convalescent COVID-19. V gene TRBV2 combines with J gene TRBJ2-6; the D gene is possibly TRBD1 (5 bases). The CDR3 is CATSQGSAGANVLTF. CDR3 nucleotide sequence: TGTGCCACCAGCCAGGGATCGGCCGGGGCCAACGTCCTGACTTTC.